The clone carrying this T cell receptor (beta chain) has ten or more counts. This specimen belongs to a study of glioma-infiltrating T cells. The length of the CDR3 is 15 residues. Germline trimming cut 6 bases from V and 2 bases from J; bases unmatched to any gene: 4. In germline, CDR1 is ENHRY, CDR2 SYGVKD. Amplification of TCR alpha and beta CDR3 regions from RNA used iRepertoire nested multiplex PCR. MiXCR, applied by TCRdb to the multiplex PCR reads, yields one record per CDR3 protein. The table lists roughly 120,000 distinct CDR3 sequences, 23% of them singletons. Sequencing was performed on glioma tissue, nonneoplastic brain tissue, or PBMCs (not recorded which). This sequence originates from a human donor with low-grade glioma or glioblastoma, undergoing nonglioma brain surgery, or in good health (not recorded which). The chain carries TRBV10-3 and TRBJ2-2; TRBD1 matches 9 bases. The CDR3 spells CAISPGQGNTGELFF. The CDR3 coding sequence is TGTGCCATCAGCCCGGGACAGGGCAACACCGGGGAGCTGTTTTTT.